Listed here are 30 T cell receptor beta chains from one sample, sequenced in a study of radiotherapy plus CTLA-4 blockade in lung cancer. TCRdb keeps only in-frame clones here, not all; method: immunoSEQ multiplex PCR. The sample consists of about 25,000 clones, 71% of them appearing once. Sequenced material: peripheral blood, taken from a patient treated with radiotherapy plus ipilimumab. These receptor sequences come from a human donor with non-small cell lung cancer whose response to radiotherapy plus ipilimumab could not be evaluated.

The chain links TRBV2 to TRBJ2-5; unclear D gene. Between the trimmed V and J ends, which lost 3 bases and 5 bases, there was a span of 10 bases. The CDR3 totals 13 residues. The germline gives CDR1 SNHLY, CDR2 FYNNEI. In DNA, the CDR3 is TGTGCCAGCAGTGATGACAAATGGGAGACCCAGTACTTC. This translates into CASSDDKWETQYF.

The chain uses TRBV28 and TRBJ2-1; 10 bases fit TRBD2. This CDR3 has 15 amino acids. Germline V gene data show CDR1 as MDHEN and CDR2 as SYDVKM. V was pared by 7 bases and J by 8 bases, with 11 bases of the junction left unmatched. The CDR3 bases are TGTGCCAGCACCAGCCCGGGACTAGCGTCCGATGAGCAGTTCTTC. Protein sequence: CASTSPGLASDEQFF.

CDR3 bases: TGTGCCAGCAGCACTAACGGGGGGCCTGGGGCCAACGTCCTGACTTTC. This encodes CASSTNGGPGANVLTF. The gene calls are TRBV7-9 and TRBJ2-6, with D possibly TRBD2 on 7 matching bases. Germline V CDR1 and CDR2: SEHNR, FQNEAQ (reference sequence). There are 16 residues in the CDR3. V was pared by 5 bases and J by 2 bases, with 13 bases between.

This chain links TRBV2 with TRBJ2-1; 14 bases align to TRBD2. V shed 6 bases and J 8 bases; nucleotides not matched to a gene: 6. The CDR3 extends over 15 amino acids. Germline CDR1 SNHLY, CDR2 FYNNEI. The CDR3 here is CASRMTSGRVDEQFF. The CDR3 bases are TGTGCCAGCAGAATGACTAGCGGGAGGGTCGATGAGCAGTTCTTC.

The gene calls are TRBV14 and TRBJ1-1; 7 bases fit TRBD1. CDR1 is SGHDN, CDR2 FVKESK, per germline. The CDR3 length is 14 residues. J was trimmed by 0 bases and V by 5 bases; bases with no gene match: 3. In DNA form, the CDR3 reads TGTGCCAGCAGCGCAGGGGGAATGAACACTGAAGCTTTCTTT. Translated: CASSAGGMNTEAFF. The variable domain in full, with the rest retrieved from reference TRBV14 and TRBJ1-1, is EAGVTQFPSHSVIEKGQTVTLRCDPISGHDNLYWYRRVMGKEIKFLLHFVKESKQDESGMPNNRFLAERTGGTYSTLKVQPAELEDSGVYFCASSAGGMNTEAFFGQGTRLTVV.

V and J are TRBV9 and TRBJ1-1, with D perhaps TRBD1 (6 bases). Per the germline V gene, CDR1 is SGDLS and CDR2 is YYNGEE. Trimming took 3 bases from V and 5 from J, leaving 11 bases between them. The CDR3 is 13 residues long. This CDR3 reads CASSAYRETEAFF. The CDR3, as DNA: TGTGCCAGCAGCGCGTACAGGGAAACTGAAGCTTTCTTT.

The CDR3 DNA reads as TGTGCCAGCAGCTTTATGGGGCATAACTATGGCTACACCTTC. The encoded protein is CASSFMGHNYGYTF. V and J are TRBV7-9 and TRBJ1-2; TRBD1 might be the D (5 bases). The CDR3 covers 14 residues. The germline V gene encodes CDR1 SEHNR and CDR2 FQNEAQ (reference sequence). The ends were cut back, 3 bases at V and 1 base at J, with 9 bases in the middle.

This clone was detected only once. The chain combines TRBV7-2 with TRBJ2-3; no clear D gene. CDR3 length: 16 residues. Trimming left V 0 bases short and J 2 bases short, with 12 bases between. Germline V lookup: CDR1 SGHTA, CDR2 FQGNSA. CDR3: CASSLAGWIPTDTQYF. CDR3 coding DNA: TGTGCCAGCAGCTTAGCGGGCTGGATTCCCACAGATACGCAGTATTTT.

J is TRBJ1-2 and V is TRBV5-6, with a tentative D call TRBD1 (6 bases). The CDR3 loop spans 19 amino acids. Germline V gives CDR1 SGHDT, CDR2 YYEEEE. V was trimmed by 0 bases and J by 0 bases, leaving 21 bases between them. The CDR3 is CASSLASYGRGRTNYGYTF. Written as DNA, the CDR3 is TGTGCCAGCAGCTTGGCAAGTTATGGCAGGGGTAGGACTAACTATGGCTACACCTTC.

The chain uses TRBV19 and TRBJ2-4; 13 bases are shared with TRBD2. This CDR3 comprises 14 residues. From germline, CDR1 is LNHDA and CDR2 SQIVND (reference sequence). Trimming cost V 3 bases and J 9 bases; bases outside gene matches: 2. CDR3 region: CASSMGLAGSIQYF. CDR3 in DNA: TGTGCCAGTAGTATGGGACTAGCGGGAAGCATTCAGTACTTC.

The chain carries TRBV7-8 and TRBJ1-3, with 9 bases identical to TRBD1. Unmatched junction bases numbered 8, after V lost 6 bases and J lost 2 bases. CDR3 size: 16 residues. CDR1 is SGHVS and CDR2 is FQNEAQ in the germline V gene. The CDR3 region has the DNA TGTGCCAGCAGTCCGGGACAGGGTGCGGCTGGAAACACCATATATTTT. Translated, it gives CASSPGQGAAGNTIYF.

This chain uses TRBV19 with TRBJ2-1, with 11 bases aligning to TRBD2. The CDR3 extends over 15 amino acids. V gave up 3 bases and J gave up 8 bases; unmatched junction bases: 6. Germline V gives CDR1 LNHDA, CDR2 SQIVND (reference sequence). CDR3 residues: CASSIQTSGIYEQFF. In DNA, the CDR3 is TGTGCCAGTAGTATTCAGACTAGCGGGATATATGAGCAGTTCTTC.

The sample holds one count of this clone. The chain joins TRBV7-8 to TRBJ1-1, with 7 bases identical to TRBD1. With V trimmed by 2 bases and J by 7 bases, 10 bases remained unmatched. In germline, CDR1 is SGHVS, CDR2 FQNEAQ. The CDR3 covers 15 residues. CDR3 sequence: CASSLTGTGQFEAFF. CDR3 bases: TGTGCCAGCAGCTTAACGGGAACGGGACAGTTTGAAGCTTTCTTT.

This clone was counted a single time. The V call is TRBV28, the J call TRBJ2-7; 9 bases map to TRBD1. The CDR3 spans 15 residues. CDR1 and CDR2 from the germline V gene are MDHEN and SYDVKM. V gave up 4 bases and J gave up 0 bases; unmatched junction bases: 4. This CDR3 is CASSSTGGTSYEQYF. CDR3 bases: TGTGCCAGCAGTTCCACAGGGGGCACCTCCTACGAGCAGTACTTC.

The chain joins TRBV10-1 to TRBJ2-5; D may be TRBD2 (5 bases). The CDR3 length is 14 residues. Trimming took off 5 bases at V and 6 bases at J, with 16 bases between the two ends. CDR1 WNHNN and CDR2 SYGVQD come from the germline V gene (reference sequence). The CDR3 here is CASSRAGSPQTQYF. CDR3 nucleotides: TGCGCCAGCAGTAGGGCGGGCAGCCCACAGACCCAGTACTTC.

The DNA for the CDR3 is TGCGCCAGCAGCCAAGAAACCAGGAACACTGAAGCTTTCTTT. Its protein is CASSQETRNTEAFF. This chain links TRBV4-1 with TRBJ1-1; D not certain. The CDR3 covers 14 residues. V lost 0 bases and J 1 base, leaving 6 bases between the germline ends. CDR1 MGHRA and CDR2 YSYEKL come from the germline V gene.

This rearrangement joins TRBV19 to TRBJ2-2; TRBD1 aligns across 9 bases. There are 16 residues in the CDR3. The junction had 11 bases not matched to a gene; V was cut back by 5 bases and J by 7 bases. Germline lookup yields CDR1 LNHDA and CDR2 SQIVND (reference sequence). CDR3 residues: CASSPNPGQGFGELFF. As DNA, the CDR3 is TGTGCCAGTAGTCCAAACCCGGGACAGGGCTTCGGGGAGCTGTTTTTT.

The J gene is TRBJ1-1, the V gene TRBV2; TRBD1 agrees at 7 bases. Looked up from germline, CDR1 is SNHLY and CDR2 is FYNNEI. The J segment lost 11 bases and the V segment lost 3 bases, leaving 3 bases of the junction unmatched. The CDR3 spans 11 residues. The CDR3 is CASSEEGAAFF. CDR3 in DNA: TGTGCCAGCAGTGAGGAGGGGGCGGCTTTCTTT.

A few counts support this clone. The chain links TRBV28 to TRBJ2-7; the match to TRBD2 covers 16 bases. This CDR3 region has 18 residues. Germline V gene lookup returns CDR1 MDHEN and CDR2 SYDVKM. With V trimmed by 7 bases and J by 0 bases, 9 bases remained unmatched. CDR3 bases: TGTGCCAGCAACGGAGGGGGACTAGCGGGAGGGATCTCCTACGAGCAGTACTTC. Its protein product is CASNGGGLAGGISYEQYF. Looking up the rest from reference TRBV28 and TRBJ2-7 gives the full variable domain: DVKVTQSSRYLVKRTGEKVFLECVQDMDHENMFWYRQDPGLGLRLIYFSYDVKMKEKGDIPEGYSVSREKKERFSLILESASTNQTSMYLCASNGGGLAGGISYEQYFGPGTRLTVT.

The chain employs TRBV7-2 and TRBJ2-1; D may be TRBD2 (5 bases). V dropped 0 bases and J dropped 3 bases, with 6 bases sitting between them. This CDR3 spans 14 amino acids. Per germline, CDR1 SGHTA and CDR2 FQGNSA. The DNA of the CDR3 is TGTGCCAGCAGCTTAGCTACTAGCTACAATGAGCAGTTCTTC. Protein: CASSLATSYNEQFF.

The rearrangement uses TRBV30 and TRBJ1-5; the match to TRBD1 covers 8 bases. CDR1 is GTSNPN and CDR2 is SVGIG in the germline V gene (reference sequence). This CDR3 has 14 amino acids. Trimming took 1 base from V and 7 from J; bases not matched to a gene: 6. For the CDR3, the DNA is TGTGCCTGGAGTGGGCAGGGGGCGATCCAGCCCCAGCATTTT. It is translated as CAWSGQGAIQPQHF.

This chain connects TRBV19 to TRBJ2-2; possibly TRBD2 for D (6 bases). This CDR3 spans 14 amino acids. V was pared by 8 bases and J by 3 bases, with 13 bases between. CDR1 is LNHDA, CDR2 SQIVND, per germline (reference sequence). CDR3 bases: TGTGCCAGTCAAAGGCGGGACTACACCGGGGAGCTGTTTTTT. It translates to CASQRRDYTGELFF.

V usage is TRBV7-8 and J usage is TRBJ1-2; D unclear. Trimming pared 3 bases from V and 3 bases from J, leaving 8 bases between. Germline V lookup: CDR1 SGHVS, CDR2 FQNEAQ. CDR3 length: 13 residues. In DNA, the CDR3 is TGTGCCAGCAGCTTTGGGAGGGACTATGGCTACACCTTC. Its protein product is CASSFGRDYGYTF.

CDR3 protein: CASSRGLADFPDTQYF. Written as DNA, the CDR3 is TGCGCCAGCAGTCGAGGACTAGCGGATTTTCCAGATACGCAGTATTTT. V usage is TRBV5-1 and J usage is TRBJ2-3; 10 nucleotides agree with TRBD2. This CDR3 is built from 16 residues. The germline CDR1 and CDR2 sequences are SGHRS and YFSETQ. V lost 5 bases and J lost 4; bases outside the gene matches: 10.

On this clone: One end of the junction is discordant with germline, which a read error may explain. This chain uses TRBV5-8 with TRBJ2-4; the D is unclear. This CDR3 comprises 15 residues. Germline values: CDR1 SGHTS, CDR2 YDEGEE. The CDR3 nucleotides are TGTGTCAGCAGCTTGGATAGCCTCCTCAAAAACATTCAGTACTTC. It specifies CVSSLDSLLKNIQYF.

Comments on this clone: Other DNA sequences in the same sample also yield this CDR3. This chain links TRBV6-1 with TRBJ2-5; 10 bases line up with TRBD1. V lost 4 bases and J lost 5; bases outside the gene matches: 16. This CDR3 has 18 residues. In germline, CDR1 is MNHNS, CDR2 SASEGT. CDR3 nucleotide sequence: TGTGCCAGCAGTGCCTCCGGACAGGGGGAAGCGGGTCCCGAGACCCAGTACTTC. Translation gives CASSASGQGEAGPETQYF.

This clone was observed a few times. J is TRBJ1-1 and V is TRBV28; D gene ambiguous. Germline CDR1 reads MDHEN; CDR2 reads SYDVKM. The CDR3 covers 12 residues. V lost 10 bases and J lost 6, with 15 bases in between. CDR3 sequence: CATGVNLPEAFF. The CDR3 DNA follows: TGTGCCACCGGAGTTAATCTTCCTGAAGCTTTCTTT.

This clone was counted a single time. The chain employs TRBV18 and TRBJ1-1; D remains unclear. From germline, CDR1 is KGHSH and CDR2 LQKENI. This CDR3 region has 12 residues. Trimming took 6 bases from V and 0 from J, leaving 5 bases between them. Written as DNA, the CDR3 is TGTGCCAGCTCCCCCATGAACACTGAAGCTTTCTTT. As protein: CASSPMNTEAFF. Variable domain in full (rest from reference TRBV18 and TRBJ1-1): NAGVMQNPRHLVRRRGQEARLRCSPMKGHSHVYWYRQLPEEGLKFMVYLQKENIIDESGMPKERFSAEFPKEGPSILRIQQVVRGDSAAYFCASSPMNTEAFFGQGTRLTVV.

V and J are TRBV11-2 and TRBJ1-1, with D uncertain. The CDR3 has 12 residues. Trimming pared 5 bases from V and 6 bases from J, leaving 10 bases between. Germline CDR1 SGHAT, CDR2 FQNNGV. The CDR3 DNA is TGTGCCAGCAGCAGAACAATGTCTGAAGCTTTCTTT. The encoded protein is CASSRTMSEAFF.

This clone was detected once. The genes are TRBV7-7 and TRBJ2-2; D is unresolved. CDR3 length: 15 residues. Germline CDR1 SSHAT, CDR2 FNYEAQ (reference sequence). Trimming pared 2 bases from V and 0 bases from J, leaving 7 bases between. CDR3 bases: TGTGCCAGCAGCTTAACAGACGCGAACACCGGGGAGCTGTTTTTT. Translation gives CASSLTDANTGELFF.